The next 28 T cell receptor beta chains were all read from a single sample in a study of early T cells in non-severe SARS-CoV-2 infection. MiXCR was run by TCRdb on the 5' RACE reads, yielding one entry per CDR3 protein. The sample includes approximately 52,000 distinct CDR3 sequences, 8% seen only once; the top ten take 9.4%. The sample taken for sequencing was whole blood. The receptors shown here come from an adult who was a healthcare worker with PCR-confirmed SARS-CoV-2 infection or an uninfected control (not recorded which).

V usage is TRBV7-6 and J usage is TRBJ2-7, with 11 bases aligning to TRBD1. The germline gives CDR1 SGHVS, CDR2 FNYEAQ. V gave up 5 bases and J gave up 3 bases; unmatched junction bases: 6. CDR3 length equals 15 residues. The CDR3 protein is CASSRTGTGGYEQYF. The CDR3 bases are TGTGCCAGCAGCCGCACCGGGACAGGGGGCTACGAGCAGTACTTC.

V gene TRBV6-2 or TRBV6-3 combines with J gene TRBJ2-1, with D perhaps TRBD2 (5 bases). The CDR3 covers 16 residues. The germline CDR1 and CDR2 sequences are MNHEY and SVGEGT. V dropped 1 base and J dropped 5 bases, with 15 bases sitting between them. CDR3 sequence (DNA): TGTGCCAGCAGTTACTGGCCGGGAATCAGCCACAATGAGCAGTTCTTC. The encoded protein is CASSYWPGISHNEQFF.

This clonotype appeared many times. The chain uses TRBV7-9 and TRBJ2-7; D is unresolved. Germline CDR1 reads SEHNR; CDR2 reads FQNEAQ (reference sequence). The CDR3 is 14 residues long. V lost 2 bases, J lost 0 bases, and 8 bases lay in between. The CDR3 DNA follows: TGTGCCAGCAGCTTAACGGCAGGCTCCTACGAGCAGTACTTC. Amino acid sequence: CASSLTAGSYEQYF.

The chain carries TRBV3-1 and TRBJ2-2; D gene unclear. In germline, CDR1 is LGHDT, CDR2 YNNKEL (reference sequence). The CDR3 has 13 amino acids. Trimming pared 3 bases from V and 6 bases from J, leaving 8 bases between. CDR3 region: CASSHGPPGELFF. Here the CDR3 DNA reads TGTGCCAGCAGCCATGGCCCCCCCGGGGAGCTGTTTTTT.

This clonotype has ten or more counts. CDR3 amino acids: CASSLLAGQGEQYF. The CDR3, as DNA: TGTGCCAGCAGTTTATTAGCGGGACAGGGCGAGCAGTACTTC. V usage is TRBV28 and J usage is TRBJ2-7, with a possible D match to TRBD1 (9 bases). Trimming shortened V by 1 base and J by 6 bases, and 13 bases separated the two germline ends. CDR1 MDHEN and CDR2 SYDVKM come from the germline V gene. CDR3 length: 14 amino acids.

This clonotype has at least ten counts. This chain uses TRBV9 with TRBJ2-7, with 7 nucleotides matching TRBD1. V lost 4 bases to trimming and J lost 3 bases; unmatched junction nucleotides: 7. Germline CDR1 reads SGDLS; CDR2 reads YYNGEE. CDR3 length equals 14 residues. The CDR3 coding sequence is TGTGCCAGCAGCACTCAGGACAGGTACTACGAGCAGTACTTC. Its translation is CASSTQDRYYEQYF.

The table lists this clonotype with a few counts. The chain recombines TRBV13 with TRBJ2-7, with D maybe TRBD2 (6 bases). The length of the CDR3 is 13 residues. Germline CDR1 PRHDT, CDR2 FYEKMQ (reference sequence). V lost 5 bases, J lost 6 bases, and 14 bases lay in between. This chain's CDR3 is CASSVPSVPEQYF. The CDR3 DNA follows: TGTGCCAGCAGCGTCCCTAGCGTGCCCGAGCAGTACTTC.

The rearrangement joins TRBV28 to TRBJ2-5; possible D gene TRBD1, 5 bases. Germline V gene sequence: CDR1 MDHEN, CDR2 SYDVKM. V was cut by 7 bases and J by 5 bases, with 23 bases left in between. CDR3 length: 16 residues. In DNA form, the CDR3 reads TGTGCCAGCATCACCACCCCAGGGATGGGATTGGAGACCCAGTACTTC. This encodes CASITTPGMGLETQYF.

This clonotype was seen at least ten times. The chain recombines TRBV7-3 with TRBJ1-2, with a weak D call TRBD1 (5 bases). The CDR3 runs to 15 residues. V lost 5 bases, J lost 8 bases, and 21 bases lay in between. The germline V gene has CDR1 SGHTA and CDR2 FQGTGA. The CDR3 bases are TGTGCCAGCAGCCCAGAGGTCCTTGGGGGAGGAGGCTACACCTTC. Encoded protein: CASSPEVLGGGGYTF.

This chain's CDR3 is CATTDGYIQYF. The CDR3 DNA reads as TGTGCCACCACTGACGGGTACATTCAGTACTTC. This rearrangement joins TRBV15 to TRBJ2-4; unclear D gene. CDR3 size: 11 residues. Germline lookup yields CDR1 LNHNV and CDR2 YYDKDF (reference sequence). Trimming left V 7 bases short and J 8 bases short, with 9 bases between.

This clonotype was seen repeatedly, ten times or more. J is TRBJ1-3 and V is TRBV7-3; D is perhaps TRBD1 (5 bases). This CDR3 contains 17 residues. The V and J ends lost 2 bases and 4 bases respectively, with 18 bases between them. From germline, CDR1 is SGHTA and CDR2 FQGTGA. The CDR3 coding sequence is TGTGCCAGCAGCTTAGCGGGGGGAACAGGAACGGGAAACACCATATATTTT. Translated, it gives CASSLAGGTGTGNTIYF. The full variable domain, completed using reference TRBV7-3 and TRBJ1-3, is GAGVSQTPSNKVTEKGKYVELRCDPISGHTALYWYRQSLGQGPEFLIYFQGTGAADDSGLPNDRFFAVRPEGSVSTLKIQRTERGDSAVYLCASSLAGGTGTGNTIYFGEGSWLTVV.

This chain links TRBV11-2 with TRBJ1-2; 7 nucleotides match TRBD1. The CDR3 is 16 amino acids. The trim removed 4 bases at V and 5 bases at J, leaving 13 bases unmatched. In germline, CDR1 is SGHAT, CDR2 FQNNGV. The CDR3 sequence is CASSSRTGLRPYGYTF. Written as DNA, the CDR3 is TGTGCCAGCAGCTCCCGGACAGGATTACGACCGTATGGCTACACCTTC.

This clonotype has a handful of counts. The chain combines TRBV6-1 with TRBJ2-7; TRBD2 aligns across 15 bases. The CDR3 totals 16 residues. J was trimmed by 0 bases and V by 7 bases; bases with no gene match: 4. Germline lookup yields CDR1 MNHNS and CDR2 SASEGT. The CDR3 reads CASMGLAGGFSYEQYF. CDR3 coding DNA: TGTGCCAGCATGGGACTAGCGGGGGGTTTCTCCTACGAGCAGTACTTC.

The V call is TRBV6-5, the J call TRBJ2-2; D is unresolved. The CDR3 covers 14 residues. Trimming removed 0 bases from V and 1 base from J, with 3 bases in between. Germline values: CDR1 MNHEY, CDR2 SVGAGI. The CDR3 DNA reads TGTGCCAGCAGTTACTCGCGGAACACCGGGGAGCTGTTTTTT. Translating gives CASSYSRNTGELFF.

In this sample, this clonotype turned up a few times. Just one base apart from a much larger clone, this may be a read error. The chain recombines TRBV12-3 or TRBV12-4 with TRBJ2-3, with 9 nucleotides matching TRBD2. Trimming at V came to 6 bases and at J to 5 bases, leaving 18 bases not matched to a gene. This CDR3 has 18 amino acids. Here the CDR3 reads CASSLTRASGRREDTQYF. The CDR3 region has the DNA TGTGCCAGCAGCCTAACGCGCGCGAGCGGGAGGAGGGAAGATACGCAGTATTTT.

The chain carries TRBV29-1 and TRBJ2-5; D ambiguous. CDR1 and CDR2 from the germline V gene are SQVTM and ANQGSEA. The CDR3 spans 12 residues. V shed 3 bases and J shed 1 base, with 6 bases lying between them. DNA of the CDR3: TGCAGCGTTGATTACAGCCAAGAGACCCAGTACTTC. Translating it yields CSVDYSQETQYF.

This clonotype was recorded at least ten times. CDR3 protein: CASSLFNRAPEQYF. The CDR3, as DNA: TGCGCCAGCAGCTTGTTCAACAGGGCCCCCGAGCAGTACTTC. The chain recombines TRBV5-1 with TRBJ2-7; D possibly corresponds to TRBD1 (6 bases). The CDR3 covers 14 residues. Trimming pared 1 base from V and 6 bases from J, leaving 14 bases between. CDR1 is SGHRS and CDR2 is YFSETQ in the germline V gene.

The J gene is TRBJ2-7, the V gene TRBV11-2, with D perhaps TRBD2 (6 bases). V gave up 1 base and J gave up 4 bases, with 20 bases separating them. The CDR3 has 17 residues. Germline CDR1 is SGHAT and CDR2 is FQNNGV. CDR3 amino acids: CASSLGSRGLVDYEQYF. The CDR3 nucleotides read TGTGCCAGCAGCTTAGGAAGTAGGGGACTGGTCGATTACGAGCAGTACTTC.

This clonotype was seen only a few times. The V and J genes are TRBV7-3 and TRBJ2-6; 9 nucleotides line up with TRBD1. Trimming took 5 bases from V and 3 from J; bases not matched to a gene: 8. Germline V CDR1 and CDR2: SGHTA, FQGTGA. The CDR3 contains 17 residues. The CDR3 sequence is CASSPSDRGNGANVLTF. The CDR3 DNA reads as TGTGCCAGCAGCCCCTCCGACAGGGGGAATGGGGCCAACGTCCTGACTTTC.

The rearrangement links TRBV5-1 to TRBJ2-5; tentatively, D is TRBD1 (5 bases). Deletions cut 6 bases from V and 5 bases from J, with 14 bases between. The germline V gene has CDR1 SGHRS and CDR2 YFSETQ. This CDR3 comprises 13 residues. The CDR3 loop reads CASTTETLETQYF. The CDR3 DNA is TGCGCCAGCACGACAGAGACTCTGGAGACCCAGTACTTC.

The rearrangement links TRBV12-3 or TRBV12-4 to TRBJ1-1, with D possibly TRBD1 on 6 matching bases. V was pared by 6 bases and J by 9 bases, with 17 bases between. The CDR3 consists of 13 residues. In DNA form, the CDR3 reads TGTGCCAGCAGGCCCTACAGGGACGACAAAGCTTTCTTT. It yields the protein CASRPYRDDKAFF.

The genes are TRBV7-2 and TRBJ2-1; D remains ambiguous. V was clipped by 5 bases and J by 8 bases, with 16 bases between them. CDR1 SGHTA and CDR2 FQGNSA come from the germline V gene. The CDR3 extends over 14 amino acids. The CDR3 nucleotides read TGTGCCAGCAGCGTCATCACCCAAGCCGATGAGCAGTTCTTC. It specifies CASSVITQADEQFF.

This clonotype turned up a few times. The gene calls are TRBV5-4 and TRBJ1-4, with TRBD1 matching 7 bases. The length of the CDR3 is 15 residues. Germline CDR1 is SGHNT and CDR2 is YYREEE (reference sequence). V was clipped by 4 bases and J by 6 bases; unmatched bases: 9. CDR3 DNA: TGTGCCAGCAGCGTGAACAGGGGTATAGATGAAAAACTGTTTTTT. Residues: CASSVNRGIDEKLFF.

This clonotype was seen at least ten times. The CDR3 sequence is CAWRGEVNTEAFF. Here the CDR3 DNA reads TGTGCCTGGAGGGGGGAAGTGAACACTGAAGCTTTCTTT. V is TRBV30 and J is TRBJ1-1, with a possible D match to TRBD1 (5 bases). There are 13 residues in the CDR3. Germline V lookup: CDR1 GTSNPN, CDR2 SVGIG (reference sequence). The V end was cut by 3 bases, the J end by 0 bases, with 8 bases between.

The chain is built from TRBV14 and TRBJ2-1; D uncertain. This CDR3 has 11 amino acids. Trimming took off 3 bases at V and 9 bases at J, with 6 bases between the two ends. Germline lookup yields CDR1 SGHDN and CDR2 FVKESK. The CDR3 protein is CASSQGFEQFF. DNA of the CDR3: TGTGCCAGCAGCCAGGGCTTTGAGCAGTTCTTC.

This clonotype was picked up a small number of times. The genes are TRBV5-5 and TRBJ2-1; a weak D match, TRBD1 (5 bases). The CDR3 length is 16 residues. The ends were cut back, 1 base at V and 0 bases at J, with 11 bases in the middle. Germline CDR1 reads SGHKS; CDR2 reads YYEKEE (reference sequence). The DNA of the CDR3 is TGTGCCAGCAGCTTGTTGGGGCGGAGCTCCTACAATGAGCAGTTCTTC. Translating gives CASSLLGRSSYNEQFF.

This clonotype has only a few counts. V is TRBV20-1 and J is TRBJ2-3, with TRBD2 identical over 7 bases. Trimming cost V 0 bases and J 3 bases; bases outside gene matches: 3. The length of the CDR3 is 14 residues. The germline V gene encodes CDR1 DFQATT and CDR2 SNEGSKA (reference sequence). DNA of the CDR3: TGCAGTGCTAGAGATGGGGGGGGTACAGATACGCAGTATTTT. As protein: CSARDGGGTDTQYF.

The chain is built from TRBV5-6 and TRBJ2-1; D perhaps matches TRBD2 (6 bases). This CDR3 is built from 12 residues. Trimming removed 7 bases at V and 2 bases at J, with 7 bases between. Germline loops: CDR1 SGHDT, CDR2 YYEEEE. DNA for the CDR3: TGTGCCAGCCAGCGGGCCTACAATGAGCAGTTCTTC. Amino acids: CASQRAYNEQFF.